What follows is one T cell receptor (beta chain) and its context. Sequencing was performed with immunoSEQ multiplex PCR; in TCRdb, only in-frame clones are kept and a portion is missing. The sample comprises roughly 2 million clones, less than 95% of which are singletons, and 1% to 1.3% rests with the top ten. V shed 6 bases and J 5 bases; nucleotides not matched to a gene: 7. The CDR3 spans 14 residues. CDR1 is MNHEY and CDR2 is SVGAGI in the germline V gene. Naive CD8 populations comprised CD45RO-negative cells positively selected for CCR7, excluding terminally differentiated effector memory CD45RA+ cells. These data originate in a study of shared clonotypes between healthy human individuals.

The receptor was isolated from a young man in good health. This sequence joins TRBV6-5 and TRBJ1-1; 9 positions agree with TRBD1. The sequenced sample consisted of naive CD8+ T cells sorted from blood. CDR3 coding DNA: TGTGCCAGCAGCCTACAGGGGGCAGGGACTGAAGCTTTCTTT. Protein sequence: CASSLQGAGTEAFF.